This T cell receptor beta chain was sequenced for a study of shared clonotypes between healthy human individuals. V trimming: 4 bases; J trimming: 0 bases; junction bases outside the gene matches: 3. This CDR3 region has 15 residues. CDR1 SGHTS and CDR2 YDEGEE come from the germline V gene. Some clones are missing from TCRdb's copy, which holds only in-frame ones; the method was immunoSEQ multiplex PCR. The sample shows 2 million to 2.5 million clones, 90% to 96% of them seen only once. The material sequenced was naive CD4+ T cells sorted from blood. Subset denoted: CD45RA+ positively selected. The clonotype originates from a man younger than 35 in good health. This sequence joins TRBV5-8 and TRBJ1-3; 8 nucleotides match TRBD1. The CDR3 reads CASSLTGGSGNTIYF. The CDR3 coding sequence is TGTGCCAGCAGCCTTACAGGGGGCTCTGGAAACACCATATATTTT.